Below are 25 T cell receptor beta chains sequenced from a single sample in a study of blood T cell repertoires in COVID-19. Method: immunoSEQ multiplex PCR; TCRdb's copy keeps in-frame clones and lacks some. The sample holds almost 85,000 clones, about 86% seen once. Sequencing input: peripheral blood. The origin of the receptors is a man older than 75 with active or convalescent COVID-19.

The chain uses TRBV6-4 and TRBJ2-1; 7 nucleotides match TRBD2. Per the germline V gene, CDR1 is MRHNA and CDR2 is SNTAGT. This CDR3 is 13 amino acids long. The trim removed 6 bases at V and 5 bases at J, leaving 4 bases unmatched. CDR3 sequence (DNA): TGTGCCAGCAGCACTAGCGAACACAATGAGCAGTTCTTC. Protein product: CASSTSEHNEQFF.

The rearrangement links TRBV28 to TRBJ1-1; possible D gene TRBD1, 6 bases. Trimming pared 6 bases from V and 5 bases from J, leaving 22 bases between. The CDR3 covers 16 residues. CDR1 is MDHEN, CDR2 SYDVKM, per germline. This CDR3 reads CASRTSRARGRTEAFF. Written as DNA, the CDR3 is TGTGCCAGCAGGACCTCAAGGGCCAGGGGACGGACTGAAGCTTTCTTT. Using reference TRBV28 and TRBJ1-1 for the parts outside the CDR3, the full variable domain is DVKVTQSSRYLVKRTGEKVFLECVQDMDHENMFWYRQDPGLGLRLIYFSYDVKMKEKGDIPEGYSVSREKKERFSLILESASTNQTSMYLCASRTSRARGRTEAFFGQGTRLTVV.

This clone was detected a few times. In DNA, the CDR3 is TGTGCCTGGAGTGGCACAGGGGCGCTGGACTATGGCTACACCTTC. This sequence encodes CAWSGTGALDYGYTF. The chain uses TRBV30 and TRBJ1-2; 7 bases align to TRBD1. V lost 1 base and J lost 3; bases outside the gene matches: 8. Germline CDR1 GTSNPN, CDR2 SVGIG (reference sequence). The CDR3 length is 15 residues.

This sequence joins TRBV15 and TRBJ2-3, with 8 bases fitting TRBD1. CDR1 is LNHNV and CDR2 is YYDKDF in the germline V gene (reference sequence). The CDR3 sequence is 15 residues long. The J segment lost 2 bases and the V segment lost 5 bases, leaving 6 bases of the junction unmatched. CDR3 nucleotide sequence: TGTGCCACCAGCCTACGACAGGGGAACACAGATACGCAGTATTTT. Translated, it gives CATSLRQGNTDTQYF.

The chain is built from TRBV7-9 and TRBJ1-5; 7 bases agree with TRBD1. With 5 bases clipped from V and 2 bases from J, the junction kept 0 bases outside the gene matches. From germline, CDR1 is SEHNR and CDR2 FQNEAQ (reference sequence). This CDR3 comprises 13 residues. The CDR3 bases are TGTGCCAGCAGCCAGGGGGGCAATCAGCCCCAGCATTTT. This gives the protein CASSQGGNQPQHF.

J is TRBJ1-1 and V is TRBV28, with 9 positions matching TRBD1. This CDR3 spans 14 amino acids. V lost 4 bases and J lost 1; bases outside the gene matches: 1. Germline loops: CDR1 MDHEN, CDR2 SYDVKM. As DNA, the CDR3 is TGTGCCAGCAGTTCGGGACAGGGGAACACTGAAGCTTTCTTT. It codes for CASSSGQGNTEAFF.

The gene calls are TRBV18 and TRBJ1-5, with D perhaps TRBD1 (5 bases). V dropped 8 bases and J dropped 3 bases, with 11 bases sitting between them. The CDR3 covers 13 residues. Germline values: CDR1 KGHSH, CDR2 LQKENI. The CDR3 loop reads CASTDSLNQPQHF. The DNA for the CDR3 is TGTGCCAGCACAGACAGTCTCAATCAGCCCCAGCATTTT.

J is TRBJ2-3 and V is TRBV11-1, with D possibly matching TRBD2 (5 bases). CDR1 is SGHAT, CDR2 FQDESV, per germline (reference sequence). Trimming shortened V by 2 bases and J by 4 bases, and 10 bases separated the two germline ends. The CDR3 has 14 residues. The CDR3 nucleotides are TGTGCCAGCAGCTTAATGGAGGTCGCAGATACGCAGTATTTT. Protein: CASSLMEVADTQYF.

The chain uses TRBV25-1 and TRBJ1-4; D perhaps matches TRBD1 (5 bases). Per the germline V gene, CDR1 is MGHDK and CDR2 is SYGVNS. This CDR3 has 16 amino acids. Trimming removed 0 bases at V and 6 bases at J, with 14 bases between. The CDR3 coding sequence is TGTGCCAGCAGTGAATATGGGGCAGAGTCTCATGAAAAACTGTTTTTT. This encodes CASSEYGAESHEKLFF.

For this clone: Other DNA sequences in this specimen translate into the identical CDR3. This chain connects TRBV5-1 to TRBJ2-1, with 8 bases that match TRBD2. The CDR3 loop spans 15 amino acids. Losses at the gene ends were 0 bases for V and 4 bases for J; bases not matched to a gene: 3. Germline values: CDR1 SGHRS, CDR2 YFSETQ. This CDR3 reads CASSLGGGGYNEQFF. The CDR3 region has the DNA TGCGCCAGCAGCTTGGGAGGCGGGGGGTACAATGAGCAGTTCTTC. Supplemented by reference TRBV5-1 and TRBJ2-1, the full variable domain reads KAGVTQTPRYLIKTRGQQVTLSCSPISGHRSVSWYQQTPGQGLQFLFEYFSETQRNKGNFPGRFSGRQFSNSRSEMNVSTLELGDSALYLCASSLGGGGYNEQFFGPGTRLTVL.

On this clone: Within the sample, other DNA sequences also encode this same CDR3. The V call is TRBV5-1, the J call TRBJ2-2; tentatively, D is TRBD2 (5 bases). This CDR3 region has 15 residues. Germline assignment: CDR1 SGHRS and CDR2 YFSETQ. V was shortened by 1 base and J by 0 bases, with 7 bases between the two germline ends. CDR3 amino acids: CASSLSGTNTGELFF. In DNA, the CDR3 is TGCGCCAGCAGCTTGTCCGGGACGAACACCGGGGAGCTGTTTTTT.

The V call is TRBV6-5, the J call TRBJ1-6; 9 bases fit TRBD1. The CDR3 runs to 15 residues. Germline V lookup: CDR1 MNHEY, CDR2 SVGAGI. Losses at the gene ends were 6 bases for V and 7 bases for J; bases not matched to a gene: 7. The CDR3 region has the DNA TGTGCCAGCAGCTCGACAGGACAGGGGAATTCACCCCTCCACTTT. Translation gives CASSSTGQGNSPLHF.

This clone turned up a few times. The chain links TRBV27 to TRBJ1-2; 8 bases match TRBD1. Germline CDR1 MNHEY, CDR2 SMNVEV (reference sequence). With 2 bases clipped from V and 3 bases from J, the junction kept 2 bases outside the gene matches. This CDR3 has 14 amino acids. CDR3: CASSLTGGYYGYTF. The CDR3 DNA sequence: TGTGCCAGCAGTTTAACAGGGGGGTACTATGGCTACACCTTC.

CDR3 sequence: CASATTTSGNTIYF. The CDR3 DNA reads TGCGCCAGCGCCACCACAACCTCTGGAAACACCATATATTTT. The V call is TRBV10-2, the J call TRBJ1-3; the D is unclear. V was clipped by 8 bases and J by 0 bases, with 11 bases between them. Germline loops: CDR1 WSHSY, CDR2 SAAADI. This CDR3 has 14 residues.

This rearrangement joins TRBV30 to TRBJ1-3; D perhaps matches TRBD1 (6 bases). Deletions cut 5 bases from V and 2 bases from J, with 13 bases between. In germline, CDR1 is GTSNPN, CDR2 SVGIG (reference sequence). The length of the CDR3 is 14 residues. The CDR3 DNA is TGTGCCTGGGCCTCAGGGGAACCTGGAAACACCATATATTTT. Residues: CAWASGEPGNTIYF.

This chain uses TRBV7-3 with TRBJ2-3, with TRBD1 matching over 7 bases. The V gene end was trimmed by 4 bases and the J gene end by 4 bases; junction bases not matched to a gene: 5. The CDR3 spans 14 residues. Germline V gives CDR1 SGHTA, CDR2 FQGTGA. The CDR3 region has the DNA TGTGCCAGCAGCTCGACAGGGATCGCAGATACGCAGTATTTT. Translating gives CASSSTGIADTQYF.

This chain uses TRBV2 with TRBJ1-3; D is possibly TRBD1 (6 bases). This CDR3 spans 16 amino acids. V lost 2 bases, J lost 1 base, and 12 bases lay in between. Germline V CDR1 and CDR2: SNHLY, FYNNEI. The CDR3 DNA reads TGTGCCAGCAGTGAAAGCAGGACAGTATCTGGAAACACCATATATTTT. Translating gives CASSESRTVSGNTIYF. The full variable domain, completed using reference TRBV2 and TRBJ1-3, is EPEVTQTPSHQVTQMGQEVILRCVPISNHLYFYWYRQILGQKVEFLVSFYNNEISEKSEIFDDQFSVERPDGSNFTLKIRSTKLEDSAMYFCASSESRTVSGNTIYFGEGSWLTVV.

This chain uses TRBV27 with TRBJ2-7; 15 bases align to TRBD2. Germline lookup yields CDR1 MNHEY and CDR2 SMNVEV (reference sequence). The ends lost 7 bases at V and 0 bases at J; junction bases unmatched: 13. CDR3 length equals 19 residues. The CDR3 reads CASIPGTSGRTRSSYEQYF. The CDR3 DNA is TGTGCCAGCATCCCTGGGACTAGCGGGAGGACCAGGAGCTCCTACGAGCAGTACTTC.

The rearrangement joins TRBV11-3 to TRBJ2-1; 11 bases match TRBD1. The CDR3 is 14 amino acids. Trimming removed 5 bases from V and 8 bases from J; junction bases left unmatched: 5. Germline V CDR1 and CDR2: SGHNT, YENEEA. CDR3 in DNA: TGTGCCAGCAGCATTTGGACAGGGGGCCATGAGCAGTTCTTC. This gives the protein CASSIWTGGHEQFF.

CDR3 DNA sequence: TGTGCCAGTAGTAGACAGGGCGATCAGCCCCAGCATTTT. Its protein is CASSRQGDQPQHF. The gene calls are TRBV19 and TRBJ1-5, with TRBD1 matching over 7 bases. J gave up 5 bases and V 4 bases, and 2 bases lay outside the gene matches. Germline V gene data show CDR1 as LNHDA and CDR2 as SQIVND (reference sequence). CDR3 length: 13 residues.

The chain uses TRBV4-2 and TRBJ2-2; D is possibly TRBD1 (6 bases). Germline V gene data show CDR1 as LGHNA and CDR2 as YNFKEQ. Deletions cut 4 bases from V and 4 bases from J, with 13 bases between. The CDR3 length is 15 residues. The CDR3 reads CASSLRGRGTGELFF. For the CDR3, the DNA is TGTGCCAGCAGCCTCAGGGGACGCGGCACCGGGGAGCTGTTTTTT.

The genes are TRBV6-2 or TRBV6-3 and TRBJ2-7; 8 bases fit TRBD2. Germline lookup yields CDR1 MNHEY and CDR2 SVGEGT. This CDR3 is built from 15 residues. V was clipped by 2 bases and J by 4 bases; unmatched bases: 7. The CDR3 coding sequence is TGTGCCAGCAGTTACCCTGGACTAGCCCCGTACGAGCAGTACTTC. It translates to CASSYPGLAPYEQYF.

This chain connects TRBV19 to TRBJ1-2, with D perhaps matching TRBD1 (5 bases). V lost 2 bases and J 8 bases, leaving 9 bases between the germline ends. Per germline, CDR1 LNHDA and CDR2 SQIVND (reference sequence). The length of the CDR3 is 12 residues. The CDR3 reads CASSISGSGYTF. DNA for the CDR3: TGTGCCAGTAGTATATCAGGGTCGGGCTACACCTTC.

V and J are TRBV12-2 and TRBJ2-1; no check of the table's D call, TRBD1, against the DNA was made. TRBV12-2 is designated a pseudogene. The CDR3 is 10 amino acids. CDR3: CAGPHPEQFF. The CDR3 DNA follows: TGTGCAGGGCCTCACCCGGAGCAGTTCTTC.

The chain carries TRBV19 and TRBJ1-1; TRBD1 is a possible D gene (6 bases). Germline loops: CDR1 LNHDA, CDR2 SQIVND (reference sequence). This CDR3 is built from 14 residues. The V end lost 9 bases, the J end lost 3 bases, and 17 bases lay between the germline ends. CDR3: CASQKTGTYTEAFF. The CDR3 DNA is TGTGCCAGCCAGAAGACCGGGACATACACTGAAGCTTTCTTT.